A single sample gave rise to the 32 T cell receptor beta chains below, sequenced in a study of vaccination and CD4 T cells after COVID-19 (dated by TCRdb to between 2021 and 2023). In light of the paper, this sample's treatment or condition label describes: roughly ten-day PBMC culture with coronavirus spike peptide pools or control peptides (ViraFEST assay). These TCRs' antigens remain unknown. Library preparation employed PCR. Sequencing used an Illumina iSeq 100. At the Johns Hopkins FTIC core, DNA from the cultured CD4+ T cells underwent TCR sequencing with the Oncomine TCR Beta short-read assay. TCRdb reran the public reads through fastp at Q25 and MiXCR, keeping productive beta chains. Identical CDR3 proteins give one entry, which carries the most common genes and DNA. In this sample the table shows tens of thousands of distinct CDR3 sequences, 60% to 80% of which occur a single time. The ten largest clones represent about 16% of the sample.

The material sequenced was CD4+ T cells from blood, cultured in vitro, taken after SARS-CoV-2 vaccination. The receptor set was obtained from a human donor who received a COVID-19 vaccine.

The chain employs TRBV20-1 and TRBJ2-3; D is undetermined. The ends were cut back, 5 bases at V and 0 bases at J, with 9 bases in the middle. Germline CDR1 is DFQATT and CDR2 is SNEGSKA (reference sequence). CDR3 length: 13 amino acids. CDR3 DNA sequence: TGCAGTGCTGCGACTCTTAGCACAGATACGCAGTATTTT. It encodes CSAATLSTDTQYF.

In DNA, the CDR3 is TGTGCCATCAGGCGGGGACCTAACTATGGCTACACCTTC. Translating it yields CAIRRGPNYGYTF. The chain has TRBV10-3 and TRBJ1-2; D might be TRBD1 (5 bases). CDR1 is ENHRY and CDR2 is SYGVKD in the germline V gene. Trimming took off 6 bases at V and 0 bases at J, with 8 bases between the two ends. This CDR3 has 13 residues.

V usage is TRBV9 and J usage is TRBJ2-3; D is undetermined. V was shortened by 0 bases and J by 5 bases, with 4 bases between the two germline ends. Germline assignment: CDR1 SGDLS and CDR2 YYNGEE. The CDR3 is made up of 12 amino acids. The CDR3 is CASSVEKDTQYF. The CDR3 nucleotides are TGTGCCAGCAGCGTAGAAAAAGATACGCAGTATTTT.

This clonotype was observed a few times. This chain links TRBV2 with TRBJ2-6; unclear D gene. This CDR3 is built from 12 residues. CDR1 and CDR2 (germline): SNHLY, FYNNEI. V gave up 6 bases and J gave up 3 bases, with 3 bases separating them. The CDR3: CASRGGANVLTF. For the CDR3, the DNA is TGTGCCAGCAGGGGTGGGGCCAACGTCCTGACTTTC.

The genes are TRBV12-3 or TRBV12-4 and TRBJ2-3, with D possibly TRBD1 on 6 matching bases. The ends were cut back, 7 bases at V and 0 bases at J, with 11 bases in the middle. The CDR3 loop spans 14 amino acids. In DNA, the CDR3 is TGTGCCAGCACCGTGGACAGAAGCACAGATACGCAGTATTTT. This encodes CASTVDRSTDTQYF.

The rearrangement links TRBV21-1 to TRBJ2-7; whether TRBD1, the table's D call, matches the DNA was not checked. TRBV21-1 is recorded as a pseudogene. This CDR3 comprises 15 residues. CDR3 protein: CASSPQMGRGDEQYF. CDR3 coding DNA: TGTGCCAGCAGCCCACAAATGGGCAGGGGGGACGAGCAGTACTTC.

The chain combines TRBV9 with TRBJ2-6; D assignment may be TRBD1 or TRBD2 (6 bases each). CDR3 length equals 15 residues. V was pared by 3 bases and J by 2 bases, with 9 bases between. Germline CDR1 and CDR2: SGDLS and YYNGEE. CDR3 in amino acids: CASSAGGAGANVLTF. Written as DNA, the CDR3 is TGTGCCAGCAGCGCCGGGGGCGCTGGGGCCAACGTCCTGACTTTC.

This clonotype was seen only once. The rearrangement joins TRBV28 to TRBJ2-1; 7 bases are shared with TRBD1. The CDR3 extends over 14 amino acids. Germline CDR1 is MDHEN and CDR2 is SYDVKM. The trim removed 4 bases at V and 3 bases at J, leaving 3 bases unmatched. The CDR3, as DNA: TGTGCCAGCAGTTGGGACAGCGACTACAATGAGCAGTTCTTC. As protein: CASSWDSDYNEQFF.

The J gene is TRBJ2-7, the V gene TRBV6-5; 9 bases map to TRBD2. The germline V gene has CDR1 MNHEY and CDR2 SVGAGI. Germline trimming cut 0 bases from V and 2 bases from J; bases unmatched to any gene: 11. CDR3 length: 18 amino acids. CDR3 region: CASSYSAPRLAEAYEQYF. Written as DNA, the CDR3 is TGTGCCAGCAGTTACTCAGCCCCGAGACTAGCGGAGGCCTACGAGCAGTACTTC.

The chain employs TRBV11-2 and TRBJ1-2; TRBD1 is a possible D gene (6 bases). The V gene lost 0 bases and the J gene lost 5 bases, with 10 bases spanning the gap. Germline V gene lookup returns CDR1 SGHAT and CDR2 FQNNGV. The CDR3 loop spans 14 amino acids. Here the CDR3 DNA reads TGTGCCAGCAGCTTAGATCAGGGGCTATATGGCTACACCTTC. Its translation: CASSLDQGLYGYTF.

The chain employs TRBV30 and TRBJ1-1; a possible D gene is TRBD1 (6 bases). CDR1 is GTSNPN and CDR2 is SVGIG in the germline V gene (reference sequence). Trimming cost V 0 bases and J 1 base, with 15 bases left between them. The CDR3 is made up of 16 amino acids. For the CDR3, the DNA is TGTGCCTGGAGTGTACAAAGCACAGGGCCGAACACTGAAGCTTTCTTT. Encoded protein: CAWSVQSTGPNTEAFF.

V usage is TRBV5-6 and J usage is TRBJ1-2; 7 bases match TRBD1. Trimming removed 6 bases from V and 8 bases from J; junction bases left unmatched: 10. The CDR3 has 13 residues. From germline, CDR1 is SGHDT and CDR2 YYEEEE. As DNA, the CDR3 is TGTGCCAGCACCCTGCAGGGGGTTGCGGGCTACACCTTC. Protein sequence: CASTLQGVAGYTF.

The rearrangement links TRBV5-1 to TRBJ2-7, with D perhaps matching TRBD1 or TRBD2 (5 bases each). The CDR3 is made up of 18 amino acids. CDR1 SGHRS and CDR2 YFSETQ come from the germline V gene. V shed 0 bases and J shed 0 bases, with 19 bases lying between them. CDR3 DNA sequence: TGCGCCAGCAGCTTGGCTCTCCCCGGGACCCTGATCTCCTACGAGCAGTACTTC. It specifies CASSLALPGTLISYEQYF.

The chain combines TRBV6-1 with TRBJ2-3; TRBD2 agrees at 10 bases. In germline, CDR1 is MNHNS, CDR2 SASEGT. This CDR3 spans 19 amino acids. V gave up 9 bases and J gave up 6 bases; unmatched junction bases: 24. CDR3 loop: CASTLVWASGGLGRDTQYF. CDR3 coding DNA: TGTGCCAGTACCTTGGTGTGGGCTAGCGGGGGCCTCGGCAGGGATACGCAGTATTTT.

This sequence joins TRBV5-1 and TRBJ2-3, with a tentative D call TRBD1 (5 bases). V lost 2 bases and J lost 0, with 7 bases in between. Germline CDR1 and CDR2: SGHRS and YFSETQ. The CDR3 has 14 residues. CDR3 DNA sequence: TGCGCCAGCAGCTTAAAGGGGAGCACAGATACGCAGTATTTT. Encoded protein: CASSLKGSTDTQYF. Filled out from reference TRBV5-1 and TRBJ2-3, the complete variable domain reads KAGVTQTPRYLIKTRGQQVTLSCSPISGHRSVSWYQQTPGQGLQFLFEYFSETQRNKGNFPGRFSGRQFSNSRSEMNVSTLELGDSALYLCASSLKGSTDTQYFGPGTRLTVL.

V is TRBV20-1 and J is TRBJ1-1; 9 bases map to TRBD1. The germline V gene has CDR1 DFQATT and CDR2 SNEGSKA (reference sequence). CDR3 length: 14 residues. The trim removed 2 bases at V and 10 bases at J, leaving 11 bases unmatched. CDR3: CSARRGQGTRGAFF. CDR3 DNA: TGCAGTGCTAGAAGGGGACAGGGTACAAGAGGAGCTTTCTTT.

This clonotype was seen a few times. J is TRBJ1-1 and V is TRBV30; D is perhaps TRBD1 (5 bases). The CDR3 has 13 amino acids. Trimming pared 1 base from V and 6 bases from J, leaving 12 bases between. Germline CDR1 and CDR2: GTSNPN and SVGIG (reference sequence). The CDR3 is CAWSENTGAEAFF. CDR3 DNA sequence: TGTGCCTGGAGTGAGAACACAGGAGCTGAAGCTTTCTTT.

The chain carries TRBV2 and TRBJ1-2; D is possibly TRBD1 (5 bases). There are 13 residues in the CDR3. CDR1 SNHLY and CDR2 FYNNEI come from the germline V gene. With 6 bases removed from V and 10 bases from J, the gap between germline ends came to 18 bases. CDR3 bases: TGTGCCAGCAGGGGGGGGGTTGAGGGCCCCTACACCTTC. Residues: CASRGGVEGPYTF. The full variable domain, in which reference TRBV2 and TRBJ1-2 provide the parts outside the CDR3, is EPEVTQTPSHQVTQMGQEVILRCVPISNHLYFYWYRQILGQKVEFLVSFYNNEISEKSEIFDDQFSVERPDGSNFTLKIRSTKLEDSAMYFCASRGGVEGPYTFGSGTRLTVV.

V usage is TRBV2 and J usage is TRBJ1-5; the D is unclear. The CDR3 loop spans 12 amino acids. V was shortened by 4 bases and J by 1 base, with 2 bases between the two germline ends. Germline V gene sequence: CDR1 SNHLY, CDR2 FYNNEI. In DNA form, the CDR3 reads TGTGCCAGCAGTGGGAGCAATCAGCCCCAGCATTTT. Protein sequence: CASSGSNQPQHF.

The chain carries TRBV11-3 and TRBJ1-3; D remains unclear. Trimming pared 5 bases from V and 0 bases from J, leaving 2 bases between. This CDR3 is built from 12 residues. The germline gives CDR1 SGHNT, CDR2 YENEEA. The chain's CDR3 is CASSNSGNTIYF. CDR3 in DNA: TGTGCCAGCAGCAACTCTGGAAACACCATATATTTT. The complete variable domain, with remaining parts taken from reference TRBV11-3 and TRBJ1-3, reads EAGVVQSPRYKIIEKKQPVAFWCNPISGHNTLYWYLQNLGQGPELLIRYENEEAVDDSQLPKDRFSAERLKGVDSTLKIQPAELGDSAVYLCASSNSGNTIYFGEGSWLTVV.

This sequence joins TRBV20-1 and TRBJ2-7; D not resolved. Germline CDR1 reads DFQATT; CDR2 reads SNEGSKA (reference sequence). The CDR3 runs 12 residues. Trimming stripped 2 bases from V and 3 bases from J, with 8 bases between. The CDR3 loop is CSARLGNYEQYF. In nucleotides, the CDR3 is TGCAGTGCTAGATTAGGGAACTACGAGCAGTACTTC.

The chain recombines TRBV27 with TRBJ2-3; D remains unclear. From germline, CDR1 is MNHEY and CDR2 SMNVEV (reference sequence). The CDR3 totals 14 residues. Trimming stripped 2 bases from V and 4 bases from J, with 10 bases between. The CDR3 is CASSLSFQADTQYF. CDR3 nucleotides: TGTGCCAGCAGTTTAAGTTTTCAGGCAGATACGCAGTATTTT.

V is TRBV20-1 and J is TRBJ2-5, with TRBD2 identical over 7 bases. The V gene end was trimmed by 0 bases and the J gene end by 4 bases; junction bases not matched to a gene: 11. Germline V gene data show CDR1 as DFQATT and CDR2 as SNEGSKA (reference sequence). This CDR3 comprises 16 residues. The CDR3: CSARDDSGLITETQYF. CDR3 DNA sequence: TGCAGTGCTAGAGATGATTCGGGACTAATCACAGAGACCCAGTACTTC.

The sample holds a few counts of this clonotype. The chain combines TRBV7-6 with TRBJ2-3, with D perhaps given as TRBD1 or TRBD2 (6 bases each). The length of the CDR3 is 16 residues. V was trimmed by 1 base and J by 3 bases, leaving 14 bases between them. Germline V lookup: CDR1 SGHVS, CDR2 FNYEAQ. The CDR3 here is CASSLGYRGLTDTQYF. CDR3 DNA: TGTGCCAGCAGCTTAGGATATCGGGGGCTGACAGATACGCAGTATTTT. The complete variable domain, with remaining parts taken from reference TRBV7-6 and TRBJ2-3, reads GAGVSQSPRYKVTKRGQDVALRCDPISGHVSLYWYRQALGQGPEFLTYFNYEAQQDKSGLPNDRFSAERPEGSISTLTIQRTEQRDSAMYRCASSLGYRGLTDTQYFGPGTRLTVL.

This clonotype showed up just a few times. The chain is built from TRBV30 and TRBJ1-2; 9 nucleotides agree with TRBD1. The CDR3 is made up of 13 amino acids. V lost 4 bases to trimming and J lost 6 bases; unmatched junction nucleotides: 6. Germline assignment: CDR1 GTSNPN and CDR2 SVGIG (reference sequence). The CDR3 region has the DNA TGTGCCTGGATTCGGGACAGGGTGAATGGCTACACCTTC. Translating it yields CAWIRDRVNGYTF.

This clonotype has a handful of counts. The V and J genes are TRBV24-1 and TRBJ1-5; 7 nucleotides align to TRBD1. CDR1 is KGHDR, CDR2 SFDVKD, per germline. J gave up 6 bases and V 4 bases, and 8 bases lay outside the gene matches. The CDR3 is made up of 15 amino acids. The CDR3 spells CATSDSDREGQPQHF. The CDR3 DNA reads TGTGCCACCAGTGACTCCGACAGGGAGGGTCAGCCCCAGCATTTT.

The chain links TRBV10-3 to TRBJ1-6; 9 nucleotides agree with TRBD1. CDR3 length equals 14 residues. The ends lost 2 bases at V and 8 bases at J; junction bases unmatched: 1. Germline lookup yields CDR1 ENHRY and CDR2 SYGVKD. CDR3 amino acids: CAISEGQGYSPLHF. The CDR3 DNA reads TGTGCCATCAGTGAGGGACAGGGGTATTCACCCCTCCACTTT.

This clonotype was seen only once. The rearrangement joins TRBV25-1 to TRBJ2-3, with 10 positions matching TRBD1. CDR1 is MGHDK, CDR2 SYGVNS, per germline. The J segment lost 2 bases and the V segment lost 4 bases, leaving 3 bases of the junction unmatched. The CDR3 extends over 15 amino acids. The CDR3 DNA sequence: TGTGCCAGCAGTGGACAGGGGGCTCCCACAGATACGCAGTATTTT. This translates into CASSGQGAPTDTQYF.

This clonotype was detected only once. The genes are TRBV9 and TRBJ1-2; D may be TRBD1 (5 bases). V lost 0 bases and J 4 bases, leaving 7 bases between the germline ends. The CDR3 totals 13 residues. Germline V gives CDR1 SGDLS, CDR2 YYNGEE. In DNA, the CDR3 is TGTGCCAGCAGCGTAGCGGGGGGCTATGGCTACACCTTC. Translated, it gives CASSVAGGYGYTF.

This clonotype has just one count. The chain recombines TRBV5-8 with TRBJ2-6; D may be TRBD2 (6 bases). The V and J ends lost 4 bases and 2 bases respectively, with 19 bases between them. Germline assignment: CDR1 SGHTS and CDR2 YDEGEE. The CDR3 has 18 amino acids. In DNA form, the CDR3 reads TGTGCCAGCAGCATCCGACGCGGGACCCAGGCTGGGGCCAACGTCCTGACTTTC. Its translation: CASSIRRGTQAGANVLTF. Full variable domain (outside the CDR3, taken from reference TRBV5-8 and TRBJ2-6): EAGVTQSPTHLIKTRGQQATLRCSPISGHTSVYWYQQALGLGLQFLLWYDEGEERNRGNFPPRFSGRQFPNYSSELNVNALELEDSALYLCASSIRRGTQAGANVLTFGAGSRLTVL.

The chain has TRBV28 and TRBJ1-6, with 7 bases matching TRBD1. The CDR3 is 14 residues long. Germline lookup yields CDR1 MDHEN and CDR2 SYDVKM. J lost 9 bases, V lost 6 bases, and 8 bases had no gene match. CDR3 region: CASRSRQGSSPLHF. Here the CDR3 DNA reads TGTGCCAGCAGGTCCAGACAGGGAAGTTCACCCCTCCACTTT.

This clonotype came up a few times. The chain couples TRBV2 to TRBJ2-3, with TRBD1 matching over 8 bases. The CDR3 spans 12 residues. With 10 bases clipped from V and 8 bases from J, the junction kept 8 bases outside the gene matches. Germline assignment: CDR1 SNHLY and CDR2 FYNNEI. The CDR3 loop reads CATGQGMGTQYF. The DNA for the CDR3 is TGTGCCACCGGACAGGGCATGGGTACGCAGTATTTT.